Listed here are 7 T cell receptor beta chains from one sample, sequenced in a study of beta chain features in type 1 diabetes. What was sequenced were expressed TCRB transcripts, since all of the isolated RNA had been reverse transcribed. Profiling relied on immunoSEQ multiplex PCR, and the TCRdb table lists in-frame clones only, not all of them. The data contain approximately 400,000 clones, about 15% of them singletons. Material: naive CD4+ T cells from blood. These receptors originate from a woman younger than 30 in good health.

This clone was counted only a few times. The chain employs TRBV13 and TRBJ2-3; 7 nucleotides line up with TRBD2. Per the germline V gene, CDR1 is PRHDT and CDR2 is FYEKMQ (reference sequence). Germline trimming cut 3 bases from V and 1 base from J; bases unmatched to any gene: 10. The CDR3 spans 17 residues. CDR3 region: CASSFRVGGSRTDTQYF. CDR3 sequence (DNA): TGTGCCAGCAGCTTCAGAGTAGGCGGGAGCCGCACAGATACGCAGTATTTT.

This clone was recorded a few times. The rearrangement links TRBV4-1 to TRBJ2-4; D remains unclear. V lost 7 bases, J lost 1 base, and 11 bases lay in between. Germline values: CDR1 MGHRA, CDR2 YSYEKL. The CDR3 extends over 14 amino acids. The CDR3 protein is CASNPVLAKNIQYF. The CDR3 nucleotides are TGCGCCAGCAACCCAGTTCTGGCCAAAAACATTCAGTACTTC.

V and J are TRBV9 and TRBJ2-1; 13 nucleotides match TRBD2. Germline V lookup: CDR1 SGDLS, CDR2 YYNGEE. CDR3 size: 16 residues. V gave up 0 bases and J gave up 7 bases; unmatched junction bases: 4. In DNA, the CDR3 is TGTGCCAGCAGCGTAGCACTAGCGGGAGGGGTGAATGAGCAGTTCTTC. This gives the protein CASSVALAGGVNEQFF.

This clone was counted a few times. This chain connects TRBV14 to TRBJ1-1; perhaps TRBD1 as D (5 bases). V was clipped by 4 bases and J by 4 bases, with 16 bases between them. This CDR3 region has 15 residues. Germline CDR1 and CDR2: SGHDN and FVKESK. The CDR3 DNA is TGTGCCAGCAGCCGTCCGCAGGGTGGGGTCACTGAAGCTTTCTTT. As protein: CASSRPQGGVTEAFF.

The CDR3 DNA reads as TGCAGCGCCAGGTCAGGGCGTCGGTACATTCAGTACTTC. Its translation is CSARSGRRYIQYF. This chain connects TRBV29-1 to TRBJ2-4, with a possible D match to TRBD1 (5 bases). This CDR3 has 13 residues. V lost 7 bases to trimming and J lost 8 bases, with 18 bases between them. Germline V CDR1 and CDR2: SQVTM, ANQGSEA.

The chain combines TRBV6-5 with TRBJ2-1; tentatively, D is TRBD2 (5 bases). This CDR3 is built from 12 residues. The V and J ends lost 8 bases and 9 bases respectively, with 14 bases between them. The germline CDR1 and CDR2 sequences are MNHEY and SVGAGI. This chain's CDR3 is CASAERGREQFF. CDR3 bases: TGTGCCAGCGCTGAACGGGGTCGTGAGCAGTTCTTC.

The sample holds a few counts of this clone. The rearrangement joins TRBV9 to TRBJ2-5; D ambiguous. V lost 0 bases and J lost 5, with 11 bases in between. Per the germline V gene, CDR1 is SGDLS and CDR2 is YYNGEE. This CDR3 region has 14 residues. This CDR3 is CASSVAFGVETQYF. DNA for the CDR3: TGTGCCAGCAGCGTAGCTTTCGGTGTCGAGACCCAGTACTTC. The variable domain in full, completed from reference TRBV9 and TRBJ2-5, reads DSGVTQTPKHLITATGQRVTLRCSPRSGDLSVYWYQQSLDQGLQFLIQYYNGEERAKGNILERFSAQQFPDLHSELNLSSLELGDSALYFCASSVAFGVETQYFGPGTRLLVL.